Below, one T cell receptor beta chain is given with its context. Its antigen is currently not known. The sample holds no much larger clone one base away, and base qualities are not on file. TCRbeta CDR3 regions were amplified from genomic DNA by means of the immunoSEQ Assay, a bias-controlled multiplex PCR. The paper's processing steps were these. Nucleated cell counts per sample were estimated from amplification of reference gene primers within the assay. To quantify the absolute abundance of each unique TCRbeta CDR3 rearrangement, sequence reads were collapsed and filtered. For each sample, productive Simpson clonality was calculated as the square root of Simpson's diversity index over productive rearrangements. TCRdb stores this immuneACCESS table with in-frame sequences only. Part of the clones is absent; in the studies checked, under half of the shortfall reflects unresolved V genes, and no reason is known for the rest. Clonal size and the V and J genes are those of that table, whereas D and trimming came from the DNA. This sample comprises around 250,000 clones, around 83% of them detected only once. The biggest ten clones account for roughly 5.3% of the sample.

Enrolling through a virtual design, the prospective study's participants ranged in age from roughly 18 to 100 years and lived across 20 to 30 United States geographic areas. To assign participants to cohorts, the prospective study relied on clinical history that participants themselves reported in a screening survey and a study questionnaire. Exposed participants had been in contact with someone with a PCR-confirmed or clinician-diagnosed COVID-19 case within 2 weeks of study entry. Mobile phlebotomists in the prospective study collected whole blood, serum and a nasopharyngeal or oropharyngeal swab from every participant. Participants in the prospective study had the option to provide additional blood draws and questionnaires over a roughly 2-month period. Before DNA extraction, prospective study blood samples were shipped either frozen or at room temperature. This sample was taken from a study of blood T cell repertoires in COVID-19 (dated by TCRdb to the early 2020s). A note on the overall study: Samples from collaborators originated in the United States, Italy and Spain and spanned both the acute and convalescent phases of COVID-19. The material from the prospective study consisted of cDNA or gDNA derived from T cells, B-cell-depleted T cells, or PBMCs. Where available, HLA class I and class II types were taken from metadata supplied by the sample provider and were not determined by assay-based typing. Nearly every sample came with metadata listing a de-identified subject ID, COVID-19 status, age in years and sex. Samples came from the ongoing ImmuneRACE study (first 160 participants) plus 1,254 subjects from 6 global collaborators. The repertoires were released in a freely available public database meant as a resource for research on the immune response to SARS-CoV-2. The dataset comprised deeply sampled blood TCRbeta repertoires from subjects exposed to, actively infected with, or recovered from COVID-19. Overall results and qualifications from the work: The quantity of clinical and demographic metadata differed by source and by participant and was supplied without curation.

The sequenced sample was PBMCs or T cells enriched from blood (not recorded which). The TCR originated in a man aged 40-49 years who had been exposed to COVID-19.

The nucleotide sequence reads as follows: TGTGCAAGTCGCCGTGTTAGGGGCCAAGAGACCCAGTACTTC. Its coded protein is CASRRVRGQETQYF. The chain uses TRBV12-2 and TRBJ2-5; the table's D call of TRBD1 was not tested on the DNA. TRBV12-2 is given as a pseudogene. CDR3 length: 14 amino acids, cysteine to phenylalanine. Of the read, only the CDR3 DNA is kept; its 42 bases are in frame from base 1.